This T cell receptor (beta chain) was sequenced during a study of blood T cell repertoires in COVID-19. Source study methods: Reference gene primer amplification in the assay estimated nucleated cell counts. Measured with immunoSEQ multiplex PCR; TCRdb has only the in-frame clones, and not every one. That table supplies the V and J calls and clone size; D and trimming were determined from the DNA. This table holds around 140,000 clones, around 88% found once. The germline V gene encodes CDR1 LGHNA and CDR2 YNFKEQ. V lost 1 base and J lost 4, with 19 bases in between. The CDR3 is 17 amino acids. The material sequenced was peripheral blood. The receptor was isolated from a man aged 45-65 years with active or convalescent COVID-19. The V and J genes are TRBV4-2 and TRBJ2-5; possibly TRBD1 for D (6 bases). The CDR3 coding sequence is TGTGCCAGCAGCCAAGCCCAGGGGTCCTCGGGAACAGAGACCCAGTACTTC. It is translated as CASSQAQGSSGTETQYF.